This record looks at one T cell receptor beta chain sequence and its context. As yet, its antigen is unknown. Deletions cut 3 bases from V and 7 bases from J, with 4 bases between. The CDR3 consists of 11 residues. CDR1 is ENHRY, CDR2 SYGVKD, per germline. The sample comes from a study of cytomegalovirus exposure and HLA in healthy donors. Notes on the study in general: The records held CMV serostatus as the only immune exposure information.

A multiplex PCR was run with 60 Vbeta primers and 13 Jbeta primers. Profiled with immunoSEQ multiplex PCR; TCRdb holds only in-frame clones, not every one. The sample lists about 190,000 clones; 60% to 80% were seen once. The chain recombines TRBV10-3 with TRBJ2-1; D remains unclear. This clonotype was obtained from a woman aged 18-29 years in good health and CMV-seronegative. The source material was PBMCs. This CDR3 reads CAISDRNEQFF. The CDR3 region has the DNA TGTGCCATCAGTGACCGGAATGAGCAGTTCTTC.